The clone carrying this TCR beta chain was observed many times. The target antigen is unknown. The sample belongs to a study of shared clonotypes between healthy human individuals. Study-level results: Sampling covered nothing but blood. Tissue TCR repertoires likely differ from those found in blood.

The method was immunoSEQ multiplex PCR; TCRdb's version includes in-frame clones alone and lacks a portion of them. The table includes more than 850,000 clones, around 78% detected once. Subsets obtained from CD4+ cells comprised CD45RA+ naive and CD45RA-negative memory cells. V lost 5 bases to trimming and J lost 1 base, with 8 bases between them. CDR3 size: 13 residues. Germline values: CDR1 MNHNY, CDR2 SVGAGI (reference sequence). This receptor was taken from a man aged 18 to 30 in good health. Some clones in this sample may be carry-over from other donors' samples. The chain has TRBV6-6 and TRBJ1-1; TRBD1 is a possible D gene (6 bases). Sequenced input: memory CD4+ T cells from PBMCs. Subset given: CD45RA-negative fraction. The CDR3 DNA is TGTGCCAGCAGTCAGGGGTCGAACACTGAAGCTTTCTTT. Translated: CASSQGSNTEAFF.